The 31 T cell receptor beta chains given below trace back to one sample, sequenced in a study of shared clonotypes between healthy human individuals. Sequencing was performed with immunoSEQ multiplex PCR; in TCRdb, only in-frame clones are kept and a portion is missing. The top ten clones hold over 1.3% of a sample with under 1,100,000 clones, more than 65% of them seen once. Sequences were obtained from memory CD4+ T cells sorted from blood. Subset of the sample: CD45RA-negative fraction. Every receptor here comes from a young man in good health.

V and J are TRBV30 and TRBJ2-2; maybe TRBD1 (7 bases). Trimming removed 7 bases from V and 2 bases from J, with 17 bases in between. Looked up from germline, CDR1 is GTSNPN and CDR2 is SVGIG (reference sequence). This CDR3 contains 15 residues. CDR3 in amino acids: CASTQEGANTGELFF. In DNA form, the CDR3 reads TGTGCCTCCACTCAGGAGGGGGCTAACACCGGGGAGCTGTTTTTT.

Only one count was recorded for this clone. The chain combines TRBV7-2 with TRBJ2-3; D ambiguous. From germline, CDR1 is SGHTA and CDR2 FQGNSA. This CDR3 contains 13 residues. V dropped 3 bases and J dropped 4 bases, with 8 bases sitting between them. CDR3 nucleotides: TGTGCCAGCAGCTTGCTCAGCCCAGATACGCAGTATTTT. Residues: CASSLLSPDTQYF.

CDR3: CASNRRGGSNYGYTF. The CDR3 DNA is TGTGCCAGCAATAGGAGGGGTGGCAGTAACTATGGCTACACCTTC. The chain has TRBV7-2 and TRBJ1-2; TRBD1 is a possible D gene (5 bases). Trimming left V 7 bases short and J 1 base short, with 16 bases between. The CDR3 runs to 15 residues. Looked up from germline, CDR1 is SGHTA and CDR2 is FQGNSA.

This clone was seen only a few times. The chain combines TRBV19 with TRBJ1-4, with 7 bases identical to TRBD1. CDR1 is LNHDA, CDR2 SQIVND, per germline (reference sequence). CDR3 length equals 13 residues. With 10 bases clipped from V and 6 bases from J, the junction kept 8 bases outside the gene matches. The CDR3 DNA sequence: TGTGCCACCAGAGGACAGGCAGATGAAAAACTGTTTTTT. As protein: CATRGQADEKLFF.

The CDR3 sequence is CASSSGQGTAEQYF. The CDR3 DNA reads TGCGCCAGCAGCTCAGGACAGGGGACGGCCGAGCAGTACTTC. V usage is TRBV5-1 and J usage is TRBJ2-7, with 9 positions matching TRBD1. Looked up from germline, CDR1 is SGHRS and CDR2 is YFSETQ. The CDR3 covers 14 residues. V lost 3 bases and J lost 6; bases outside the gene matches: 7.

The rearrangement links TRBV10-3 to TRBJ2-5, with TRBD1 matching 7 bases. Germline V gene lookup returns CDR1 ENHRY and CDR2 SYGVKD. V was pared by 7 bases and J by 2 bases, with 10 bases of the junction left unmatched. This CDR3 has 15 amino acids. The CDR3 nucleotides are TGTGCCATCAAGAGGGGACAGTCTCCTCAAGAGACCCAGTACTTC. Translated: CAIKRGQSPQETQYF.

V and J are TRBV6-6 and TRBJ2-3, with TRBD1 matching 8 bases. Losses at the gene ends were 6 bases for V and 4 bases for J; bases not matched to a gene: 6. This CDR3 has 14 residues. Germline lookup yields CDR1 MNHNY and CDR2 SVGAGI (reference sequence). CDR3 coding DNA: TGTGCCAGCAGGGACGGACAGGGTGCAGATACGCAGTATTTT. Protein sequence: CASRDGQGADTQYF.

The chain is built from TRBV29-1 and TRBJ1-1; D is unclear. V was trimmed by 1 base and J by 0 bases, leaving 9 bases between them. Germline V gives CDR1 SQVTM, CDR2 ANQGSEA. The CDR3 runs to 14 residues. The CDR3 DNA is TGCAGCGTTGAAGGGCAGCAAATGAACACTGAAGCTTTCTTT. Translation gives CSVEGQQMNTEAFF.

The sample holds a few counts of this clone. The chain's CDR3 is CASSLQTSGGDEQFF. The CDR3 bases are TGTGCCAGCAGTTTACAGACTAGCGGGGGGGATGAGCAGTTCTTC. The rearrangement joins TRBV28 to TRBJ2-1; 14 nucleotides align to TRBD2. Germline CDR1 and CDR2: MDHEN and SYDVKM. Trimming cost V 2 bases and J 8 bases; bases outside gene matches: 2. The CDR3 consists of 15 residues.

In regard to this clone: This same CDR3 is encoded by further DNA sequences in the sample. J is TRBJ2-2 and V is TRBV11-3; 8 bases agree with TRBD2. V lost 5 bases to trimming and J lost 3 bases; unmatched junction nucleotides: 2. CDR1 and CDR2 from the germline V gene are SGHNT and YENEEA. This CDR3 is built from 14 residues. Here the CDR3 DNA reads TGTGCCAGCAGCCCCGGGGGGGACACCGGGGAGCTGTTTTTT. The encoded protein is CASSPGGDTGELFF.

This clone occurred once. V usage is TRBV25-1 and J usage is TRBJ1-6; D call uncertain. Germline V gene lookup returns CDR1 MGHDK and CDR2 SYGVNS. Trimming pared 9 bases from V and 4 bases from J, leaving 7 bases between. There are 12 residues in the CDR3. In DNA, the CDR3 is TGTGCCAGTGGGAATTATAATTCACCCCTCCACTTT. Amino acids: CASGNYNSPLHF.

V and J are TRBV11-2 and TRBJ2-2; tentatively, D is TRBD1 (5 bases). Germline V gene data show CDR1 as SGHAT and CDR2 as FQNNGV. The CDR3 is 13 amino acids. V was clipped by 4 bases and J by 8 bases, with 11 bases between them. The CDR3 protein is CASSSARQGELFF. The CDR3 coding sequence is TGTGCCAGCAGCTCGGCAAGACAGGGGGAGCTGTTTTTT. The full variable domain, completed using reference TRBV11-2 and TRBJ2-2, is EAGVAQSPRYKIIEKRQSVAFWCNPISGHATLYWYQQILGQGPKLLIQFQNNGVVDDSQLPKDRFSAERLKGVDSTLKIQPAKLEDSAVYLCASSSARQGELFFGEGSRLTVL.

The DNA for the CDR3 is TGTGCTAGTGGTTTGGACTGGACTGGCACAGATACGCAGTATTTT. Amino acids: CASGLDWTGTDTQYF. The chain is built from TRBV12-5 and TRBJ2-3, with D perhaps TRBD2 (5 bases). This CDR3 has 15 amino acids. V was shortened by 1 base and J by 1 base, with 9 bases between the two germline ends. Germline loops: CDR1 LGHNT, CDR2 FRNRAP.

CDR3 sequence: CASSLQGTPTGELFF. In DNA, the CDR3 is TGTGCCAGCAGCTTACAAGGAACCCCTACCGGGGAGCTGTTTTTT. The V and J genes are TRBV7-8 and TRBJ2-2, with D unclear. The length of the CDR3 is 15 residues. Between the trimmed V and J ends, which lost 2 bases and 5 bases, there was a span of 12 bases. Looked up from germline, CDR1 is SGHVS and CDR2 is FQNEAQ.

The CDR3 here is CASSLTGTGKYAYEQYF. Here the CDR3 DNA reads TGTGCCAGCTCCCTCACCGGGACAGGGAAGTACGCCTACGAGCAGTACTTC. This sequence joins TRBV18 and TRBJ2-7; 9 bases agree with TRBD1. The CDR3 is 17 residues long. From germline, CDR1 is KGHSH and CDR2 LQKENI. Unmatched junction bases numbered 14, after V lost 6 bases and J lost 2 bases.

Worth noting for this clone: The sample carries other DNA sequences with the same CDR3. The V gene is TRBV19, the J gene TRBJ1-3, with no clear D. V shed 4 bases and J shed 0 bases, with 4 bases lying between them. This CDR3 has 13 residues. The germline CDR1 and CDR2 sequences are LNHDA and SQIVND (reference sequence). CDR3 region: CASSSFSGNTIYF. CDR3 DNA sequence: TGTGCCAGTAGTAGCTTCTCTGGAAACACCATATATTTT.

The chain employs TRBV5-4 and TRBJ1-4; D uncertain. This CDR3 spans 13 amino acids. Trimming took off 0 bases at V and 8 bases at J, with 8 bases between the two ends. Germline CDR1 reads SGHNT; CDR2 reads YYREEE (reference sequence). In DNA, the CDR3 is TGTGCCAGCAGCTTGGATCCGGGAGAAAAACTGTTTTTT. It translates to CASSLDPGEKLFF.

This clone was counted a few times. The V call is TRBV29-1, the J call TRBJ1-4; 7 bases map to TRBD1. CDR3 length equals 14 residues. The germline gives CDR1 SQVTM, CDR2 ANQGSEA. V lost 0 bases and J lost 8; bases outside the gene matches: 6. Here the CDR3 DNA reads TGCAGCGTTGAAGATCCAGGGGGTGTGGAAAAACTGTTTTTT. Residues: CSVEDPGGVEKLFF.

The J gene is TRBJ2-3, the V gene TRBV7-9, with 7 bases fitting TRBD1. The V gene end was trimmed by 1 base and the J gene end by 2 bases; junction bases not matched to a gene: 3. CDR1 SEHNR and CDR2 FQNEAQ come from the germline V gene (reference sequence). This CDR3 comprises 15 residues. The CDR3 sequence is CASSLGDRPTDTQYF. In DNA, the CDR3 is TGTGCCAGCAGCTTAGGGGACAGACCCACAGATACGCAGTATTTT.

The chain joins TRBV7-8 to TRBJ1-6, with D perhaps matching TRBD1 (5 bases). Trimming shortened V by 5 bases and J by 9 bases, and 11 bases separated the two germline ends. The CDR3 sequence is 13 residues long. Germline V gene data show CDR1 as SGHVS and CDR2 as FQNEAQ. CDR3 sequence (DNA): TGTGCCAGCAGCCTAGGGGCAGGTTCACCCCTCCACTTT. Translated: CASSLGAGSPLHF.

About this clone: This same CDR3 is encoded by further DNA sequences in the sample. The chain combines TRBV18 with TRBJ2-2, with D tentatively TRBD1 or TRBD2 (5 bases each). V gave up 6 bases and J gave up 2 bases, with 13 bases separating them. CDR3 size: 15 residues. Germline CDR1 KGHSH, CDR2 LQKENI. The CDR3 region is CASSPGTGNTGELFF. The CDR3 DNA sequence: TGTGCCAGCTCGCCCGGGACGGGTAACACCGGGGAGCTGTTTTTT.

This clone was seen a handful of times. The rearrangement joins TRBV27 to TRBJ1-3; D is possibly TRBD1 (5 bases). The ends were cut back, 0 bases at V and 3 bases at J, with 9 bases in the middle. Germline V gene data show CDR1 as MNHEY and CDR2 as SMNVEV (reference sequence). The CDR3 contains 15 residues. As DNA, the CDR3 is TGTGCCAGCAGTTTATCAGGGGCACGTGGAAACACCATATATTTT. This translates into CASSLSGARGNTIYF.

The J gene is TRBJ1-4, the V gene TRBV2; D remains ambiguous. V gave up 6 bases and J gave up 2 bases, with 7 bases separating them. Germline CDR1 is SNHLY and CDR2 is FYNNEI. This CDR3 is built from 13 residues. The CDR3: CASRYDTNEKLFF. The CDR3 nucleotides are TGTGCCAGCAGATACGACACTAATGAAAAACTGTTTTTT.

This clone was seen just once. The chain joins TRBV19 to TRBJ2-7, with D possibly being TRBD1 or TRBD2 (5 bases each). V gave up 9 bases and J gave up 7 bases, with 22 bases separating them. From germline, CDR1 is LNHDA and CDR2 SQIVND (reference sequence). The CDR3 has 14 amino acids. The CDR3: CASSLRDRPVEQYF. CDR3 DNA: TGTGCCAGCTCCCTCCGGGACCGGCCTGTGGAGCAGTACTTC.

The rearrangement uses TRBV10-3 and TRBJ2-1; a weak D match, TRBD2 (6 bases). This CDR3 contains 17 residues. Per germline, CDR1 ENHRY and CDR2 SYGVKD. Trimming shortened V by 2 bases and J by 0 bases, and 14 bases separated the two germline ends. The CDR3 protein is CAISEPGLPSSYNEQFF. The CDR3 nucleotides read TGTGCCATCAGTGAGCCGGGACTCCCTAGCTCCTACAATGAGCAGTTCTTC.

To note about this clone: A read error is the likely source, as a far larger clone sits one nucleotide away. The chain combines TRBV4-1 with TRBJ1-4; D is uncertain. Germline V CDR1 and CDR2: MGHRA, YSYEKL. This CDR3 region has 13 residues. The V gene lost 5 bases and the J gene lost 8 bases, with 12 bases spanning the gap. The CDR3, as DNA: TGCGCCAGCAGCTACTGGGGAGGAGAAAAACTGTTTTTT. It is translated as CASSYWGGEKLFF.

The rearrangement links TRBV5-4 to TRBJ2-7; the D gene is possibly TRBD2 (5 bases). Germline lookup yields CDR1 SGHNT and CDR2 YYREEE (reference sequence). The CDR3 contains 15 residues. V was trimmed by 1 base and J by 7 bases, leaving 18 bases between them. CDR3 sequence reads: CASSLSSGDLREQYF. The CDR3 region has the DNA TGTGCCAGCAGCTTGTCCTCCGGGGATCTAAGGGAGCAGTACTTC.

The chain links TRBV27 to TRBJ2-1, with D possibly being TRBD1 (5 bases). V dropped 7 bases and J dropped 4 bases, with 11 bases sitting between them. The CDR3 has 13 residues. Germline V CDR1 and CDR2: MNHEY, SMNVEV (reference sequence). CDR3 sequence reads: CASTRKGYNEQFF. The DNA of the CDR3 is TGTGCCAGCACCAGGAAGGGGTACAATGAGCAGTTCTTC.

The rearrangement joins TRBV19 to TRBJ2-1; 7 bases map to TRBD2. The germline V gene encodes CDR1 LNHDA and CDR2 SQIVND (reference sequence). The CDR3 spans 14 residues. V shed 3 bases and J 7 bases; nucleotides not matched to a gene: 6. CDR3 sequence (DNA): TGTGCCAGTAGTATTTGGGGGGGAAGAAATGAGCAGTTCTTC. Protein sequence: CASSIWGGRNEQFF.

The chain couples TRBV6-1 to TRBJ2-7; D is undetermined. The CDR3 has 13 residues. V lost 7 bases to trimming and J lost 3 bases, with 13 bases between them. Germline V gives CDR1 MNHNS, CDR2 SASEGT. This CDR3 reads CASNQEVYYEQYF. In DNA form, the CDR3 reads TGTGCCAGCAACCAAGAGGTTTACTACGAGCAGTACTTC.

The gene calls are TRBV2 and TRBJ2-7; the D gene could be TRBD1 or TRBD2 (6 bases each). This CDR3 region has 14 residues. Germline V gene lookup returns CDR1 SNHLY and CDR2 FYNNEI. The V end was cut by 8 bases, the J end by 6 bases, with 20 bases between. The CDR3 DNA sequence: TGTGCCAGCGGCTTTACACTCAAGGGGGGCGAGCAGTACTTC. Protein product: CASGFTLKGGEQYF.